A selection of T cell receptor beta chains follows, all from one sample in a study of cytomegalovirus exposure and HLA in healthy donors. This table comes from immunoSEQ multiplex PCR, and its TCRdb copy is limited to in-frame clones, with some not included. The sample has around 150,000 clones, around 63% seen once. Sample: PBMCs. The receptors stem from a woman under 30 in good health and CMV-seropositive. Each CDR3 is given with its conserved first and last residue.

v_call	j_call	cdr3_aa
TRBV7-7	TRBJ2-1	CASSTGQGPYRHYNEQFF
TRBV6-5	TRBJ1-2	CASSYGDGGLYGYTF
TRBV4-1	TRBJ1-1	CASSQVTVPYMNTEAFF
TRBV2	TRBJ2-3	CASSLAMSTDTQYF
TRBV5-1	TRBJ2-5	CASSFRPSEQETQYF
TRBV14	TRBJ2-7	CASSQGGLAFTYEQYF
TRBV11-2	TRBJ2-5	CASSRDRGEGQYF
TRBV12-5	TRBJ2-1	CASGLDRARNEQFF
TRBV5-6	TRBJ1-1	CASSLGGGPVAFF
TRBV5-1	TRBJ1-2	CASSWRGQEVDGYPF
TRBV27	TRBJ1-5	CASSLLPRASNQPQHF
TRBV5-6	TRBJ1-1	CASSLWLLNTEAFF
TRBV2	TRBJ1-1	CASSQGGVAEAFF
TRBV10-3	TRBJ2-2	CAISVAGYGELFF
TRBV20-1	TRBJ2-7	CSARDQNEQYF
TRBV15	TRBJ2-3	CATSRDRGVGTDTQYF
TRBV6-5	TRBJ2-2	CASRTQGAGTGELFF
TRBV28	TRBJ1-5	CASLTGYNQPQHF
TRBV5-8	TRBJ2-7	CASSLRRAPYEQYF
TRBV9	TRBJ2-6	CASSPNPSGANVLTF
TRBV5-1	TRBJ2-2	CASSLGTGQNTGELFF
TRBV4-2	TRBJ2-1	CASSWTSDYNEQFF
TRBV9	TRBJ2-6	CASSERLTRAGANVLTF
TRBV2	TRBJ2-2	CASSPRGTGELFF
TRBV5-4	TRBJ2-3	CASSSGLAGTDTQYF
TRBV9	TRBJ2-1	CASSVGGLAANYNEQFF
TRBV27	TRBJ2-7	CASSLSLSGGIARKNYEQYF
TRBV19	TRBJ1-1	CASSIEVRGEAFF
TRBV9	TRBJ2-2	CASSVDPSVTGHPLFF
TRBV7-2	TRBJ2-4	CASSLDPSVDIQYF
TRBV4-2	TRBJ2-3	CASSSLQDYTDTQYF
TRBV11-2	TRBJ1-2	CASSFGAPDYGYTF
TRBV4-1	TRBJ1-1	CASSQATGLNTEAFF
TRBV2	TRBJ2-1	CASSQQGLAGIHEQFF
TRBV30	TRBJ1-5	CAWSVGRDQPQHF
TRBV28	TRBJ2-7	CASSLINAGQGDEQYF